This is a list of T cell receptor beta chains from one sample in a study of blood T cell repertoires in COVID-19. This table comes from immunoSEQ multiplex PCR, and its TCRdb copy is limited to in-frame clones, with some not included. Among about 180,000 clones listed, approximately 88% were seen once. Specimen: peripheral blood. All receptors come from a woman aged 40 to 50 with COVID-19, enrolled during active disease. CDR3s include the opening cysteine and the closing phenylalanine or tryptophan. A D gene is named only where the DNA matches it firmly. Clone sizes are given selectively: once, few, many, or a class where the clone is expanded.

V gene: TRBV15; J gene: TRBJ2-7; CDR3 length: 13; D gene: NA; clone size: NA; CDR3 DNA: TGTGCCACCAGCAGAGTAGGGGGACACGAGCAGTACTTC; CDR3 protein: CATSRVGGHEQYF
V gene: TRBV11-2; J gene: TRBJ1-2; CDR3 length: 16; D gene: TRBD1; clone size: NA; CDR3 DNA: TGTGCCAGCAGCTCGGACCTGACAGGGGGATTTTATGGCTACACCTTC; CDR3 protein: CASSSDLTGGFYGYTF
V gene: TRBV6-5; J gene: TRBJ2-3; CDR3 length: 15; D gene: NA; clone size: few; CDR3 DNA: TGTGCCAGCAGTTACCCCGGGACTTTCACTAATACGCAGTATTTT; CDR3 protein: CASSYPGTFTNTQYF
V gene: TRBV6-4; J gene: TRBJ1-5; CDR3 length: 15; D gene: NA; clone size: NA; CDR3 DNA: TGTGCCAGCAGGGAGACGGTAAATAGCAATCAGCCCCAGCATTTT; CDR3 protein: CASRETVNSNQPQHF
V gene: TRBV27; J gene: TRBJ1-5; CDR3 length: 13; D gene: TRBD1; clone size: few; CDR3 DNA: TGTGCCAGCAGTACCTGGACAGGCGAGCCCCAGCATTTT; CDR3 protein: CASSTWTGEPQHF
V gene: TRBV29-1; J gene: TRBJ1-2; CDR3 length: 14; D gene: TRBD1; clone size: medium-sized; CDR3 DNA: TGCAGCGCCGAAGGACAGGGGACTAACTATGGCTACACCTTC; CDR3 protein: CSAEGQGTNYGYTF
V gene: TRBV5-1; J gene: TRBJ2-1; CDR3 length: 16; D gene: NA; clone size: few; CDR3 DNA: TGCGCCAGCAGCTTGTTGGATCAGGGCTCCTACAATGAGCAGTTCTTC; CDR3 protein: CASSLLDQGSYNEQFF
V gene: TRBV11-2; J gene: TRBJ2-2; CDR3 length: 16; D gene: NA; clone size: NA; CDR3 DNA: TGTGCCAGCAGCTTAGCGGGGGGCTCGGCCACCGGGGAGCTGTTTTTT; CDR3 protein: CASSLAGGSATGELFF
V gene: TRBV12-5; J gene: TRBJ1-5; CDR3 length: 15; D gene: NA; clone size: NA; CDR3 DNA: TGTGCTAGTGGTTTGGTAGAATGGGGAGATCAGCCCCAGCATTTT; CDR3 protein: CASGLVEWGDQPQHF
V gene: TRBV2; J gene: TRBJ2-1; CDR3 length: 18; D gene: TRBD2; clone size: once; CDR3 DNA: TGTGCCAGTGAAGGGACTAGCGACATTTCGAGCTCCTACAATGAGCAGTTCTTC; CDR3 protein: CASEGTSDISSSYNEQFF
V gene: TRBV6-5; J gene: TRBJ1-5; CDR3 length: 14; D gene: TRBD1; clone size: NA; CDR3 DNA: TGTGCCAGCACCCGACAGGGTGGCAATCAGCCCCAGCATTTT; CDR3 protein: CASTRQGGNQPQHF
V gene: TRBV3-1/TRBV3-2; J gene: TRBJ2-5; CDR3 length: 14; D gene: NA; clone size: NA; CDR3 DNA: TGTGCCAGCAGCCCACACGTAGCCCCAGAGACCCAGTACTTC; CDR3 protein: CASSPHVAPETQYF
V gene: TRBV19; J gene: TRBJ2-1; CDR3 length: 11; D gene: NA; clone size: NA; CDR3 DNA: TGTGCCAGTAGCGACTTTAATGAGCAGTTCTTC; CDR3 protein: CASSDFNEQFF
V gene: TRBV19; J gene: TRBJ1-2; CDR3 length: 12; D gene: NA; clone size: NA; CDR3 DNA: TGTGCCAGCCAGGCAGTCGACTATGGCTACACCTTC; CDR3 protein: CASQAVDYGYTF
V gene: TRBV18; J gene: TRBJ2-7; CDR3 length: 16; D gene: NA; clone size: NA; CDR3 DNA: TGTGCCAGCTCACTCAAACCGGGACTGACGCACGGCGAGCAGTACTTC; CDR3 protein: CASSLKPGLTHGEQYF
V gene: TRBV27; J gene: TRBJ1-2; CDR3 length: 16; D gene: NA; clone size: NA; CDR3 DNA: TGTGCCAGCAGTCGAACAGGGACCTTTTTAAACTATGGCTACACCTTC; CDR3 protein: CASSRTGTFLNYGYTF
V gene: TRBV4-2; J gene: TRBJ2-3; CDR3 length: 19; D gene: TRBD2; clone size: NA; CDR3 DNA: TGTGCCAGCAGCCAAGATGACCTAGCGGGGGGGCGGGGCACAGATACGCAGTATTTT; CDR3 protein: CASSQDDLAGGRGTDTQYF
V gene: TRBV3-1/TRBV3-2; J gene: TRBJ2-5; CDR3 length: 16; D gene: TRBD2; clone size: NA; CDR3 DNA: TGTGCCAGCAGCCTTTTGGCGGGACTAGCGCAAGAGACCCAGTACTTC; CDR3 protein: CASSLLAGLAQETQYF
V gene: TRBV28; J gene: TRBJ2-3; CDR3 length: 16; D gene: TRBD2; clone size: NA; CDR3 DNA: TGTGCCAGCAGTCTCTTAGCGGGAGCGGGCACAGATACGCAGTATTTT; CDR3 protein: CASSLLAGAGTDTQYF
V gene: TRBV5-6; J gene: TRBJ2-7; CDR3 length: 15; D gene: NA; clone size: NA; CDR3 DNA: TGTGCCAGCAGCTTCGGCCAGGGTCGTTCCTACGAGCAGTACTTC; CDR3 protein: CASSFGQGRSYEQYF
V gene: TRBV7-3; J gene: TRBJ2-5; CDR3 length: 14; D gene: NA; clone size: NA; CDR3 DNA: TGTGCCAGCAGCTTAAATCGAGCGTCAGAGACCCAGTACTTC; CDR3 protein: CASSLNRASETQYF
V gene: TRBV6-5; J gene: TRBJ1-3; CDR3 length: 14; D gene: TRBD1; clone size: once; CDR3 DNA: TGTGCCAGCTCGGAACAGGGGGCAGGAAACACCATATATTTT; CDR3 protein: CASSEQGAGNTIYF
V gene: TRBV5-6; J gene: TRBJ1-2; CDR3 length: 14; D gene: NA; clone size: NA; CDR3 DNA: TGTGCCAGCAGCTTTGGGGGGGCGGACTATGGCTACACCTTC; CDR3 protein: CASSFGGADYGYTF
V gene: TRBV2; J gene: TRBJ1-1; CDR3 length: 18; D gene: NA; clone size: NA; CDR3 DNA: TGTGCCAGCAGTGAAACCGGGGGGCAGTGGGACATGAACACTGAAGCTTTCTTT; CDR3 protein: CASSETGGQWDMNTEAFF
V gene: TRBV5-1; J gene: TRBJ1-1; CDR3 length: 13; D gene: TRBD1; clone size: NA; CDR3 DNA: TGCGCCAGCAGCTCCAGGGGGGTTGATGAAGCTTTCTTT; CDR3 protein: CASSSRGVDEAFF
V gene: TRBV9; J gene: TRBJ2-3; CDR3 length: 14; D gene: NA; clone size: NA; CDR3 DNA: TGTGCCAGCAGCGTAGAAATAACAGCAGATACGCAGTATTTT; CDR3 protein: CASSVEITADTQYF
V gene: TRBV6-5; J gene: TRBJ1-1; CDR3 length: 14; D gene: NA; clone size: NA; CDR3 DNA: TGTGCCAGCAGCCTAAATACGATGAACACTGAAGCTTTCTTT; CDR3 protein: CASSLNTMNTEAFF
V gene: TRBV6-5; J gene: TRBJ1-6; CDR3 length: 14; D gene: TRBD1; clone size: NA; CDR3 DNA: TGTGCCAGCAGTTACTCAGGGGGCAATTCACCCCTCCACTTT; CDR3 protein: CASSYSGGNSPLHF
V gene: TRBV7-9; J gene: TRBJ2-5; CDR3 length: 16; D gene: TRBD2; clone size: NA; CDR3 DNA: TGTGCCAGCAGCTTAGGACCTAGCGGGCTCCAAGAGACCCAGTACTTC; CDR3 protein: CASSLGPSGLQETQYF
V gene: TRBV12-3/TRBV12-4; J gene: TRBJ2-5; CDR3 length: 13; D gene: NA; clone size: few; CDR3 DNA: TGTGCCAGCAGCCTTGGGCTAAAAGGGACCCAGTACTTC; CDR3 protein: CASSLGLKGTQYF
V gene: TRBV18; J gene: TRBJ1-2; CDR3 length: 14; D gene: NA; clone size: NA; CDR3 DNA: TGTGCCAGCTCACCACCGCCACCGGTCTATGGCTACACCTTC; CDR3 protein: CASSPPPPVYGYTF
V gene: TRBV6-4; J gene: TRBJ1-2; CDR3 length: 9; D gene: NA; clone size: once; CDR3 DNA: TGTGCCAGCAGCCTGCAGGCGAACTTC; CDR3 protein: CASSLQANF
V gene: TRBV10-3; J gene: TRBJ1-4; CDR3 length: 14; D gene: TRBD1; clone size: NA; CDR3 DNA: TGTGCCATCAGTGTTGACAGGGGTAGTGAAAAACTGTTTTTT; CDR3 protein: CAISVDRGSEKLFF
V gene: TRBV5-6; J gene: TRBJ1-2; CDR3 length: 12; D gene: NA; clone size: NA; CDR3 DNA: TGTGCCAGCAGCTGGGGGGGCGACGGCTACACCTTC; CDR3 protein: CASSWGGDGYTF
V gene: TRBV19; J gene: TRBJ2-1; CDR3 length: 13; D gene: NA; clone size: NA; CDR3 DNA: TGTGCCAGTAGTATCGGAGTCTACAATGAGCAGTTCTTC; CDR3 protein: CASSIGVYNEQFF
V gene: TRBV10-1; J gene: TRBJ1-1; CDR3 length: 13; D gene: NA; clone size: NA; CDR3 DNA: TGCGCCAGCAGGGTGACAGCGAACACTGAAGCTTTCTTT; CDR3 protein: CASRVTANTEAFF
V gene: TRBV19; J gene: TRBJ2-7; CDR3 length: 15; D gene: TRBD1; clone size: NA; CDR3 DNA: TGTGCCAGTAGTTCCCCAGGGACAGGGGCCTACGAGCAGTACTTC; CDR3 protein: CASSSPGTGAYEQYF
V gene: TRBV28; J gene: TRBJ1-2; CDR3 length: 14; D gene: NA; clone size: NA; CDR3 DNA: TGTGCCAGCAGCCCTCCGGGGGGCGCGCGGGGCTACACCTTC; CDR3 protein: CASSPPGGARGYTF
V gene: TRBV27; J gene: TRBJ1-1; CDR3 length: 13; D gene: NA; clone size: few; CDR3 DNA: TGTGCCAGCAGTTGGGGGACTTCCACTGAAGCTTTCTTT; CDR3 protein: CASSWGTSTEAFF
V gene: TRBV28; J gene: TRBJ2-4; CDR3 length: 15; D gene: NA; clone size: NA; CDR3 DNA: TGTGCCAGCAGTTTCCCGGGTGCGGCCAAAAACATTCAGTACTTC; CDR3 protein: CASSFPGAAKNIQYF
V gene: TRBV7-9; J gene: TRBJ1-5; CDR3 length: 17; D gene: TRBD1; clone size: NA; CDR3 DNA: TGTGCCAGCAGCTTAGGGAGGACAGGGAACAGCAATCAGCCCCAGCATTTT; CDR3 protein: CASSLGRTGNSNQPQHF
V gene: TRBV28; J gene: TRBJ1-5; CDR3 length: 15; D gene: NA; clone size: NA; CDR3 DNA: TGTGCCAGCAGGGGGCAGGGTGGCGGCAATCAGCCCCAGCATTTT; CDR3 protein: CASRGQGGGNQPQHF
V gene: TRBV7-9; J gene: TRBJ2-7; CDR3 length: 15; D gene: TRBD2; clone size: NA; CDR3 DNA: TGTGCCAGCAGTCTGACCGGGACTAGCGGCTACGAGCAGTACTTC; CDR3 protein: CASSLTGTSGYEQYF
V gene: TRBV9; J gene: TRBJ2-5; CDR3 length: 14; D gene: NA; clone size: NA; CDR3 DNA: TGTGCCAGCAGTGCCACTCACGATCAAGAGACCCAGTACTTC; CDR3 protein: CASSATHDQETQYF
V gene: TRBV27; J gene: TRBJ1-1; CDR3 length: 13; D gene: NA; clone size: NA; CDR3 DNA: TGTGCCAGCAGTCTCGTAGGGGACACTGAAGCTTTCTTT; CDR3 protein: CASSLVGDTEAFF
V gene: TRBV2; J gene: TRBJ2-4; CDR3 length: 14; D gene: NA; clone size: once; CDR3 DNA: TGTGCCAGCAGTGAAGGCGGACAGCAAAACATTCAGTACTTC; CDR3 protein: CASSEGGQQNIQYF
V gene: TRBV5-4; J gene: TRBJ1-1; CDR3 length: 16; D gene: TRBD1; clone size: NA; CDR3 DNA: TGTGCCAGCAGCCAAGGACAGGGAAGGACTTCCACTGAAGCTTTCTTT; CDR3 protein: CASSQGQGRTSTEAFF
V gene: TRBV6-4; J gene: TRBJ1-2; CDR3 length: 14; D gene: NA; clone size: NA; CDR3 DNA: TGTGCCAGCAGTGACTTGGCCGTGGACTATGGCTACACCTTC; CDR3 protein: CASSDLAVDYGYTF
V gene: TRBV12-5; J gene: TRBJ1-4; CDR3 length: 13; D gene: NA; clone size: NA; CDR3 DNA: TGTGCTCGGGAGACTGCAACTAATGAAAAACTGTTTTTT; CDR3 protein: CARETATNEKLFF
V gene: TRBV6-5; J gene: TRBJ1-5; CDR3 length: 15; D gene: NA; clone size: NA; CDR3 DNA: TGTGCCAGCAGCCTCCAGACTGGCGGCAATCAGCCCCAGCATTTT; CDR3 protein: CASSLQTGGNQPQHF
V gene: TRBV24-1; J gene: TRBJ2-7; CDR3 length: 12; D gene: NA; clone size: NA; CDR3 DNA: TGTGCCACCTCGAGTGGCTCCTACGAGCAGTACTTC; CDR3 protein: CATSSGSYEQYF
V gene: TRBV27; J gene: TRBJ2-3; CDR3 length: 13; D gene: NA; clone size: few; CDR3 DNA: TGTGCCAGCAGCGGGTTTAGCACAGATACGCAGTATTTT; CDR3 protein: CASSGFSTDTQYF
V gene: TRBV28; J gene: TRBJ1-5; CDR3 length: 12; D gene: NA; clone size: NA; CDR3 DNA: TGTGCCAGCAGTTTCGGGAATTGGCCCCAGCATTTT; CDR3 protein: CASSFGNWPQHF
V gene: TRBV19; J gene: TRBJ1-3; CDR3 length: 15; D gene: NA; clone size: few; CDR3 DNA: TGTGCCAGTAGTACCGACAGCTTCTCTGGAAACACCATATATTTT; CDR3 protein: CASSTDSFSGNTIYF
V gene: TRBV14; J gene: TRBJ1-5; CDR3 length: 16; D gene: NA; clone size: NA; CDR3 DNA: TGTGCCAGCAGCGAGGACTCCGGATCTAGCAATCAGCCCCAGCATTTT; CDR3 protein: CASSEDSGSSNQPQHF
V gene: TRBV2; J gene: TRBJ2-5; CDR3 length: 12; D gene: NA; clone size: NA; CDR3 DNA: TGTGCCAGCGGGGAGTTAAAAGAGACCCAGTACTTC; CDR3 protein: CASGELKETQYF
V gene: TRBV11-2; J gene: TRBJ1-1; CDR3 length: 15; D gene: TRBD1; clone size: NA; CDR3 DNA: TGTGCCAGCAGCCCCGACGTGGGACAGGGGTTCGAAGCTTTCTTT; CDR3 protein: CASSPDVGQGFEAFF
V gene: TRBV29-1; J gene: TRBJ1-5; CDR3 length: 12; D gene: NA; clone size: NA; CDR3 DNA: TGCAGCGTTGTTGAGGGGAGGGGGCCCCAGCATTTT; CDR3 protein: CSVVEGRGPQHF
V gene: TRBV27; J gene: TRBJ1-1; CDR3 length: 14; D gene: TRBD1; clone size: few; CDR3 DNA: TGTGCCAGCAGTCTCCGGGACAGGCCCACTGAAGCTTTCTTT; CDR3 protein: CASSLRDRPTEAFF
V gene: TRBV18; J gene: TRBJ1-2; CDR3 length: 16; D gene: TRBD1; clone size: NA; CDR3 DNA: TGTGCCAGCTCACCACCGTCGAGGGGGCTCTCAGATGGCTACACCTTC; CDR3 protein: CASSPPSRGLSDGYTF